This TCR beta chain was identified in a study of shared clonotypes between healthy human individuals (dated by TCRdb to about 2020). Regarding the study in general: A couple of women and three men aged 18 to 49 years were included in the cohort. For each donor, CD4 naive and CD4 memory were each run on three plates, CD8 naive on two plates, and CD8 memory on one plate. To estimate repertoire size and how much clonotype sharing occurs between individuals, the study deeply sequenced the blood TCR repertoires of roughly 5 healthy adults. To increase sequencing depth and limit assay-specific biases, TCR repertoire library preparation and sequencing were carried out by different laboratories using diverse techniques. Each donor's leukapheresis produced roughly between roughly 0.85 and 9.5 billion PBMCs. Points the paper makes about the study in general: Higher generation probabilities were observed for clonotypes shared by all four sorted-subset donors than for non-shared clonotypes. Sampling was limited to blood, and TCR repertoires in tissue likely differ from TCR repertoires in blood. Pairwise subsampling led to the expectation that sequencing depth would affect the degree of clonotype sharing among donors. Larger estimated clonotype richness was generally found for naive subsets than for memory subsets. Because the study included only a small number of donors, the genetic and exposure-history diversity represented was limited. Incomplete sequencing was indicated by rarefaction of sorted-subset datasets, despite the large sequencing depth. Sharing across a handful of donors was observed for about 5% of naive CD4, over 3% of naive CD8, 2.3% of memory CD4, and 0.4% of memory CD8 clonotypes.

Looking up the germline V gene (reference sequence) yields CDR1 SGHKS and CDR2 YYEKEE. V trim: 4 bases; J trim: 0 bases; unmatched bases: 7. The CDR3 covers 15 residues, taking in both the cysteine and the phenylalanine. Of all the DNA, just the CDR3 is kept, 45 bases in frame from base 1. Healthy HIV-negative adults with no recently reported acute infections or vaccinations were included as donors. Every donor was a Caucasian adult living in Nashville, Tennessee, USA. CD4+ T cells were enriched by magnetic negative selection, after which naive cells were positively selected on CD45RA and the negative fraction was taken as the memory subset. After blood collection by leukapheresis, PBMCs were isolated using Ficoll-Histopaque density gradient centrifugation and then cryopreserved in the vapor phase of liquid nitrogen. Purity and quantity of every magnetically sorted T cell population were checked by analytical flow cytometry. Genomic DNA was isolated from each sorted fraction and quantified by UV absorbance on a Nanodrop 2000c.

This clone has a single count. Its recognized antigen is unknown. No base quality information exists; no much larger clone differs at one position. Using the deep immunoSEQ assay, TCR CDR3 regions were amplified from genomic DNA by multiplex PCR. Genomic DNA extracted from each cell subset was distributed evenly over all wells of several immunoSEQ 96-well plates, and each plate served as one replicate. For sorted subsets, each replicate PCR was loaded with 200 ng genomic DNA, equivalent to 30,000 or so T cell genomes. Purified libraries were measured with a Qubit 3.0 fluorometer, size-checked on a Bioanalyzer 2100, and measured again with the KAPA Library Quantification kit. Every immunoSEQ 96-well plate was sequenced on a separate single-read 150-cycle Illumina NextSeq 550 flow cell. On the authors' methods: Because only junctional sequences without quality scores were contained in the immunoSEQ output, filtering matching that applied to full-length reads could not be performed. Sequences were annotated with PyIR, a Python wrapper for IgBLAST v1.9, using IMGT germline references to assign V/J genes and CDR3. Reads were filtered out if the reads had weak V/J assignments (E-value above 1e-6), no CDR3, stop codons, out-of-frame junctions, or ambiguous translated residues. V3J clonotypes were defined as sequences sharing an identical inferred V gene, J gene, and CDR3 amino acid sequence. To compute the percentage overlap between repertoires, the number of shared unique clonotypes was divided by the size of the smaller repertoire. Three approaches were used to assess repertoire richness: RTK rarefaction, the Chao1 estimator, and Recon v2.1 estimates of unobserved clonotypes. For all TCRbeta clonotypes obtained by the gDNA method from a few donors, generation probabilities were computed with OLGA. TCRdb holds this immuneACCESS table with in-frame rearrangements only. Some clones are missing; in checked studies, unresolved V genes explain under half, and the rest has no known cause. V and J calls and clone size are given by that table; D and trimming were obtained from the DNA. This sample comprises about 2.3 million clones, 80% to 95% of them detected only once. The ten largest clones capture around 0.4% of the sample.

This receptor was taken from a man between 18 and 29 years old in good health. Some clones in this sample may be carry-over from other donors' samples. The chain links TRBV5-5 with TRBJ2-7, with 7 junctional bases fitting TRBD2. The specimen was naive CD4+ T cells from PBMCs. The sample's cell subset or site label, decoded: CD45RA+ positively selected. The CDR3 loop reads CASSGGLVYSYEQYF. The DNA reads TGTGCCAGCAGCGGAGGACTAGTTTACTCCTACGAGCAGTACTTC.